The text below deals with one T cell receptor beta chain. Antigen unknown. This sequence may be a read error, since a much larger clone differs from it by one base. Methods described previously, with TCR primers listed, were used for bulk TCR libraries. Each CDR3 protein gets one entry after TCRdb re-called the PCR reads with MiXCR. The sample consists of around 480,000 distinct CDR3 sequences, less than 30% of them appearing once. This specimen belongs to a study of molecular identifiers for immune sequencing clone quantification. CDR1 MGHRA and CDR2 YSYEKL come from the germline V gene. This CDR3 region has 14 residues. General study results and limits: Effector cells had over 99% of their molecules in clones above 20 RNA copies, while naive cells had under 1%. Sizes of highly expanded clones could be underestimated through identical TCRs sharing a barcode.

The V gene is TRBV4-1, the J gene TRBJ1-5; 7 positions agree with TRBD1. The material sequenced was naive CD8+ T cells from blood, with Jurkat cell RNA spiked in. The subset denotes: FACS-sorted CD8+CD4-CCR7+CD45RA+ naive T cells. This TCR was sampled from a human donor in good health. Some libraries in this study had Jurkat cell RNA spiked in. The CDR3 loop reads CAGSEGGRSQPQHF. CDR3 DNA: TGCGCCGGCAGCGAAGGGGGCCGTAGTCAGCCCCAGCATTTT.